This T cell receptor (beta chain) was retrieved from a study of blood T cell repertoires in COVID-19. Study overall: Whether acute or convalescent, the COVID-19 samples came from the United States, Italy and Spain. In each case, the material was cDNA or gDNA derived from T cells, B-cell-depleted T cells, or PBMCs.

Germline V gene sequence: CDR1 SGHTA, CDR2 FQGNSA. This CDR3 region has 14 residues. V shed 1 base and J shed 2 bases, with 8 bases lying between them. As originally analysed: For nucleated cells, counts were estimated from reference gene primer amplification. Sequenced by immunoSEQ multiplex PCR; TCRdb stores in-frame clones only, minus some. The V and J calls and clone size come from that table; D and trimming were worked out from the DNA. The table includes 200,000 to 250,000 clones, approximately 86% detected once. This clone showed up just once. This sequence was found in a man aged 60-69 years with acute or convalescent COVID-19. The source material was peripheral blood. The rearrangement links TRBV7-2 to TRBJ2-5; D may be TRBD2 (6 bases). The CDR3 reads CASSLGGEQETQYF. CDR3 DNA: TGTGCCAGCAGCTTAGGGGGGGAACAAGAGACCCAGTACTTC.